The clone carrying this T cell receptor beta chain was seen a handful of times. Its matching antigen is unknown. A single record per CDR3 protein comes from TCRdb applying MiXCR to the 5' RACE reads. Of roughly 340,000 distinct CDR3 sequences listed, 8.5% to 10% are singletons. Germline V gene sequence: CDR1 SGHRS, CDR2 YFSETQ. The length of the CDR3 is 15 residues. The V end lost 0 bases, the J end lost 5 bases, and 12 bases lay between the germline ends. The data were taken from a study of T cells after yellow fever vaccination. The study, taken as a whole, reports: Relatively few clonotypes were ones that appeared in both CD4 and CD8 compartments.

This chain joins TRBV5-1 and TRBJ2-1; D is possibly TRBD2 (6 bases). The source material was PBMCs, sampled on the day of the first yellow fever vaccination. This receptor was taken from a man between 18 and 29 years old who received the YFV17D yellow fever vaccine. CDR3 nucleotide sequence: TGCGCCAGCAGCTTGGGGGCGGGGCCAAACAATGAGCAGTTCTTC. This codes for CASSLGAGPNNEQFF.